Following are 5 T cell receptor beta chains from one sample sequenced in a study of blood T cells in healthy people across ages. A second PCR, run for about 7 to 11 cycles, used a sample-barcoded 5' primer plus a J-beta primer mix. Via MiXCR, TCRdb re-called the 5' RACE reads, giving one row per CDR3 protein. The data show around 670,000 distinct CDR3 sequences, roughly 30% seen once. The sequenced sample consisted of blood. These receptors were taken from a woman at least 80 years old in good health.

The V gene is TRBV30, the J gene TRBJ1-1; D gene uncertain. CDR3 length equals 12 residues. Deletions cut 8 bases from V and 5 bases from J, with 15 bases between. Germline CDR1 reads GTSNPN; CDR2 reads SVGIG (reference sequence). CDR3 sequence: CAAWTKATEAFF. CDR3 DNA sequence: TGTGCCGCGTGGACCAAAGCGACTGAAGCTTTCTTT.

This clonotype was counted many times. This sequence joins TRBV10-3 and TRBJ2-3; 8 bases fit TRBD2. Germline CDR1 ENHRY, CDR2 SYGVKD. The CDR3 length is 16 residues. The V and J ends lost 6 bases and 1 base, in that order; junction bases with no gene match: 9. This chain's CDR3 is CAIRAHNGGGTDTQYF. The CDR3 region has the DNA TGTGCCATCAGAGCCCACAACGGGGGGGGCACAGATACGCAGTATTTT.

Details on this clonotype: The junction does not match germline at one end; this may be a read error. J is TRBJ2-1 and V is TRBV20-1; TRBD2 agrees at 8 bases. The CDR3 contains 15 residues. Germline assignment: CDR1 DFQATT and CDR2 SNEGSKA (reference sequence). This CDR3 is CSAGDPSGGGNEQFF. CDR3 bases: TGCAGTGCTGGAGATCCAAGCGGGGGAGGGAATGAGCAGTTCTTC.

This clonotype was detected only a few times. The chain is built from TRBV7-2 and TRBJ1-5; perhaps TRBD1 as D (6 bases). This CDR3 spans 14 amino acids. Trimming removed 3 bases from V and 7 bases from J, with 13 bases in between. CDR1 is SGHTA, CDR2 FQGNSA, per germline. The CDR3 reads CASSLGTTPQPQHF. The CDR3 DNA reads TGTGCCAGCAGCTTGGGGACAACCCCACAGCCCCAGCATTTT.

Note on this clonotype: Sequence at one end of the junction differs from germline and may be a read error. The gene calls are TRBV10-3 and TRBJ2-7; the match to TRBD2 covers 14 bases. The CDR3 spans 15 residues. Germline CDR1 and CDR2: ENHRY and SYGVKD. The CDR3 DNA follows: TGCGCCATCAGTAACCCGGGACTAGCGGGGGACGAGCAGTACTTC. Its protein product is CAISNPGLAGDEQYF.